The sequence of this TCR beta chain was determined in a study of blood T cell repertoires in COVID-19. The wider study: Sample material is recorded as cDNA or gDNA derived from T cells, B-cell-depleted T cells, or PBMCs.

CDR3 size: 12 residues. The junction had 2 bases not matched to a gene; V was cut back by 7 bases and J by 8 bases. The germline gives CDR1 WNHNN, CDR2 SYGVQD (reference sequence). This clone appeared a few times. Using immunoSEQ multiplex PCR, the repertoire was profiled, and TCRdb retains in-frame clones only, with some absent. The sample lists roughly 290,000 clones, 80% to 90% occurring once. The source material was PBMCs or T cells enriched from blood (not recorded which). The V and J genes are TRBV10-1 and TRBJ1-6; 7 positions agree with TRBD1. The origin of this receptor is a man younger than 40 who had recovered from COVID-19. The CDR3 loop reads CASNTGDSPLHF. The DNA of the CDR3 is TGCGCCAGCAATACAGGGGATTCACCCCTCCACTTT.